A single sample is the source of the 26 T cell receptor beta chains below, sequenced in a study of T cell responses to AZD1222 COVID-19 vaccine. The assay was immunoSEQ multiplex PCR, and TCRdb's table has in-frame clones only and misses some. The sample contains 100,000 or so clones, roughly 89% of which appear only once. The sequenced sample was peripheral blood, obtained 28 days after the second AZD1222 dose. Every receptor here comes from an adult who received the AZD1222 COVID-19 vaccine.

This clone has only one observation. In DNA, the CDR3 is TGCGCCAGCAGCTCGGGATCTAAGAGGAGCTATGGCTACACCTTC. Its protein is CASSSGSKRSYGYTF. V gene TRBV5-1 combines with J gene TRBJ1-2; D not resolved. Between the trimmed V and J ends, which lost 3 bases and 4 bases, there was a span of 16 bases. Germline loops: CDR1 SGHRS, CDR2 YFSETQ. CDR3 length: 15 residues.

The CDR3 protein is CASSLSRANVLTF. The CDR3 DNA reads as TGTGCCAGCAGCTTATCTCGGGCCAACGTCCTGACTTTC. V is TRBV13 and J is TRBJ2-6, with D unresolved. With 2 bases removed from V and 5 bases from J, the gap between germline ends came to 4 bases. In germline, CDR1 is PRHDT, CDR2 FYEKMQ (reference sequence). CDR3 length: 13 amino acids.

The count of this clone is one. The V gene is TRBV11-2, the J gene TRBJ2-3, with D perhaps matching TRBD2 (7 bases). Germline V gives CDR1 SGHAT, CDR2 FQNNGV. The CDR3 is 18 amino acids. V lost 4 bases and J lost 0, with 20 bases in between. The chain's CDR3 is CASSSGRGALASTDTQYF. DNA of the CDR3: TGTGCCAGCAGCTCGGGGAGGGGGGCTCTCGCTAGCACAGATACGCAGTATTTT.

This sequence joins TRBV6-5 and TRBJ1-1, with TRBD1 as a possible D gene (5 bases). Germline CDR1 and CDR2: MNHEY and SVGAGI. The CDR3 loop spans 15 amino acids. Trimming took 0 bases from V and 1 from J, leaving 9 bases between them. The CDR3 nucleotides read TGTGCCAGCAGTTACTCGAATAGGGGGAACACTGAAGCTTTCTTT. Its translation is CASSYSNRGNTEAFF.

This chain connects TRBV7-9 to TRBJ1-3; the D is unclear. V lost 7 bases, J lost 0 bases, and 13 bases lay in between. The CDR3 runs to 15 residues. Germline V gene data show CDR1 as SEHNR and CDR2 as FQNEAQ (reference sequence). The CDR3 loop reads CASIQFQSSGNTIYF. In nucleotides, the CDR3 is TGTGCCAGCATCCAATTCCAGAGCTCTGGAAACACCATATATTTT.

This sequence joins TRBV6-5 and TRBJ2-1; 8 nucleotides align to TRBD1. Germline CDR1 MNHEY, CDR2 SVGAGI. J gave up 7 bases and V 0 bases, and 8 bases lay outside the gene matches. The CDR3 spans 16 residues. CDR3 in amino acids: CASSYSGRGRRNEQFF. The DNA of the CDR3 is TGTGCCAGCAGTTACTCTGGCAGGGGGCGCAGGAATGAGCAGTTCTTC.

The chain joins TRBV25-1 to TRBJ1-2, with 9 bases lining up with TRBD1. The CDR3 spans 14 residues. V was pared by 5 bases and J by 5 bases, with 6 bases of the junction left unmatched. Germline assignment: CDR1 MGHDK and CDR2 SYGVNS. For the CDR3, the DNA is TGTGCCAGCAGTCAGGGACAGGGTGTATATGGCTACACCTTC. Its protein product is CASSQGQGVYGYTF.

The chain is built from TRBV5-1 and TRBJ1-2, with D uncertain. The CDR3 is 16 residues long. Trimming removed 0 bases at V and 6 bases at J, with 18 bases between. Germline V gives CDR1 SGHRS, CDR2 YFSETQ. The CDR3, as DNA: TGCGCCAGCAGCTTGGGAGTCGGAGCTTTTATCGATGGCTACACCTTC. Encoded protein: CASSLGVGAFIDGYTF. Full variable domain (remainder filled in from reference TRBV5-1 and TRBJ1-2): KAGVTQTPRYLIKTRGQQVTLSCSPISGHRSVSWYQQTPGQGLQFLFEYFSETQRNKGNFPGRFSGRQFSNSRSEMNVSTLELGDSALYLCASSLGVGAFIDGYTFGSGTRLTVV.

The V call is TRBV7-9, the J call TRBJ1-1, with 8 nucleotides matching TRBD1. The V gene's germline CDR1 is SEHNR and CDR2 FQNEAQ (reference sequence). The CDR3 contains 15 residues. Trimming at V came to 5 bases and at J to 4 bases, leaving 9 bases not matched to a gene. As DNA, the CDR3 is TGTGCCAGCAGCCCCGGACAGGGTTGGGGCACTGAAGCTTTCTTT. This translates into CASSPGQGWGTEAFF.

This sequence joins TRBV19 and TRBJ2-7; no definite D call. Germline V gives CDR1 LNHDA, CDR2 SQIVND (reference sequence). Trimming took off 3 bases at V and 2 bases at J, with 11 bases between the two ends. This CDR3 has 14 residues. The CDR3 is CASSIGLLAYEQYF. CDR3 nucleotides: TGTGCCAGTAGTATCGGGCTATTAGCCTACGAGCAGTACTTC.

V usage is TRBV7-6 and J usage is TRBJ2-2; 9 bases match TRBD1. This CDR3 spans 16 amino acids. Germline assignment: CDR1 SGHVS and CDR2 FNYEAQ. The ends lost 0 bases at V and 1 base at J; junction bases unmatched: 0. The CDR3 region has the DNA TGTGCCAGCAGCTTAGCGGGACAGGGGAACACCGGGGAGCTGTTTTTT. It specifies CASSLAGQGNTGELFF.

Here the CDR3 reads CAIGKEPYEQYF. CDR3 nucleotides: TGTGCCATCGGAAAAGAACCCTACGAGCAGTACTTC. This rearrangement joins TRBV10-3 to TRBJ2-7; D not certain. The CDR3 runs 12 residues. Germline CDR1 is ENHRY and CDR2 is SYGVKD. Trimming stripped 8 bases from V and 2 bases from J, with 10 bases between.

This rearrangement joins TRBV5-1 to TRBJ1-5; D remains ambiguous. Germline assignment: CDR1 SGHRS and CDR2 YFSETQ. The CDR3 sequence is 14 residues long. V lost 1 base, J lost 1 base, and 6 bases lay in between. CDR3 region: CASSLNPSNQPQHF. CDR3 sequence (DNA): TGCGCCAGCAGCTTGAACCCCAGCAATCAGCCCCAGCATTTT.

The rearrangement joins TRBV4-1 to TRBJ2-3; possibly TRBD1 or TRBD2 for D (5 bases each). Germline CDR1 MGHRA, CDR2 YSYEKL. With 3 bases removed from V and 1 base from J, the gap between germline ends came to 11 bases. The CDR3 covers 15 residues. In DNA, the CDR3 is TGCGCCAGCAGCCAGGGGACCCTAGGCACAGATACGCAGTATTTT. Its protein product is CASSQGTLGTDTQYF.

This chain uses TRBV3-1 (or the pseudogene TRBV3-2) with TRBJ1-5; D is undetermined. Germline values: CDR1 LGHDT, CDR2 YNNKEL (reference sequence). Between the trimmed V and J ends, which lost 2 bases and 6 bases, there was a span of 11 bases. CDR3 length equals 14 residues. CDR3 region: CASSQPGRSQPQHF. CDR3 in DNA: TGTGCCAGCAGCCAACCCGGCCGTTCTCAGCCCCAGCATTTT.

The rearrangement links TRBV27 to TRBJ2-3; D gene unclear. The germline CDR1 and CDR2 sequences are MNHEY and SMNVEV (reference sequence). Deletions cut 5 bases from V and 0 bases from J, with 9 bases between. CDR3 size: 14 residues. The CDR3 reads CASSLTISTDTQYF. CDR3 nucleotide sequence: TGTGCCAGCAGTCTAACTATTAGCACAGATACGCAGTATTTT.

The DNA of the CDR3 is TGTGCCAGCAGCAGAAACAGGGGGCAGGACGGGGAGCTGTTTTTT. It encodes CASSRNRGQDGELFF. This rearrangement joins TRBV4-2 to TRBJ2-2; 9 bases line up with TRBD1. CDR3 length: 15 amino acids. Trimming took 5 bases from V and 7 from J; bases not matched to a gene: 8. Germline values: CDR1 LGHNA, CDR2 YNFKEQ.

In this sample, this clone turned up once. This chain connects TRBV18 to TRBJ1-2; the D gene is possibly TRBD1 (6 bases). V dropped 3 bases and J dropped 10 bases, with 12 bases sitting between them. Germline CDR1 reads KGHSH; CDR2 reads LQKENI. The CDR3 loop spans 12 amino acids. CDR3 in DNA: TGTGCCAGCTCACCTAACAGGGAAACCTACACCTTC. Protein product: CASSPNRETYTF.

The sample holds one count of this clone. The chain joins TRBV2 to TRBJ2-1; 8 nucleotides align to TRBD1. This CDR3 is built from 13 residues. J was trimmed by 9 bases and V by 5 bases; bases with no gene match: 6. Per germline, CDR1 SNHLY and CDR2 FYNNEI. DNA for the CDR3: TGTGCCAGCAGTCAGGGACAGGTGGGTGAGCAGTTCTTC. It specifies CASSQGQVGEQFF.

For the CDR3, the DNA is TGTGCCAGCAGTGCGGGATACTATGGCTACACCTTC. It encodes CASSAGYYGYTF. This chain connects TRBV2 to TRBJ1-2; D unclear. Germline V CDR1 and CDR2: SNHLY, FYNNEI. The CDR3 covers 12 residues. V was trimmed by 4 bases and J by 3 bases, leaving 6 bases between them. The full variable domain, rest sourced from reference TRBV2 and TRBJ1-2, is EPEVTQTPSHQVTQMGQEVILRCVPISNHLYFYWYRQILGQKVEFLVSFYNNEISEKSEIFDDQFSVERPDGSNFTLKIRSTKLEDSAMYFCASSAGYYGYTFGSGTRLTVV.

This chain uses TRBV29-1 with TRBJ2-3; D is unresolved. The germline V gene encodes CDR1 SQVTM and CDR2 ANQGSEA. Trimming shortened V by 3 bases and J by 5 bases, and 9 bases separated the two germline ends. The CDR3 loop spans 12 amino acids. The CDR3 DNA sequence: TGCAGCGTTGAGCCCCTGGGAGATACGCAGTATTTT. Translated: CSVEPLGDTQYF.

This sequence joins TRBV5-1 and TRBJ1-2; D not certain. Trimming took 0 bases from V and 1 from J, leaving 4 bases between them. This CDR3 has 13 residues. Germline assignment: CDR1 SGHRS and CDR2 YFSETQ. CDR3 in DNA: TGCGCCAGCAGCTTGGGCAATAACTATGGCTACACCTTC. Encoded protein: CASSLGNNYGYTF.

The chain recombines TRBV21-1 with TRBJ1-6. TRBV21-1 corresponds to a pseudogene. The CDR3 covers 16 residues. CDR3 region: CASSTNGWKSGSPLHF. The DNA of the CDR3 is TGTGCCAGCAGCACGAACGGTTGGAAGTCGGGTTCACCCCTCCACTTT.

DNA of the CDR3: TGTGCCAGCAGCCAAGGGGCTAGGAGCGAGACCCAGTACTTC. Amino acids: CASSQGARSETQYF. V gene TRBV14 combines with J gene TRBJ2-5; D gene ambiguous. The germline V and J ends were trimmed by 1 base and 5 bases, with 11 bases remaining between them. Per the germline V gene, CDR1 is SGHDN and CDR2 is FVKESK. The CDR3 has 14 residues. Variable domain in full (rest from reference TRBV14 and TRBJ2-5): EAGVTQFPSHSVIEKGQTVTLRCDPISGHDNLYWYRRVMGKEIKFLLHFVKESKQDESGMPNNRFLAERTGGTYSTLKVQPAELEDSGVYFCASSQGARSETQYFGPGTRLLVL.

The CDR3 sequence: CASSLDGMRNTEAFF. The CDR3 DNA follows: TGTGCCAGCAGCTTGGACGGAATGAGGAACACTGAAGCTTTCTTT. This chain uses TRBV5-4 with TRBJ1-1; no reliable D call. Trimming left V 0 bases short and J 1 base short, with 10 bases between. This CDR3 has 15 residues. The germline gives CDR1 SGHNT, CDR2 YYREEE (reference sequence).

This sequence joins TRBV7-2 and TRBJ2-7; D may be TRBD2 (5 bases). Germline V gene lookup returns CDR1 SGHTA and CDR2 FQGNSA. V lost 7 bases, J lost 9 bases, and 19 bases lay in between. This CDR3 has 13 residues. CDR3 sequence (DNA): TGTGCCAGCACCCCCACCGGGATTACCTGGCAGTACTTC. It encodes CASTPTGITWQYF.